This T cell receptor (beta chain) was obtained from a study of blood T cells in healthy people across ages. The study drew donors from healthy Caucasian individuals in Russia aged roughly 6 to 100. This clonotype was picked up many times. Its antigen is still unknown. General study results and limits: Estimated diversity that came from one million T cells was considered an underestimate.

The use of a sample-barcoded 5' primer and a J-beta primer mix characterized a second PCR of about 7 to 12 cycles. TCRdb used MiXCR to reprocess the 5' RACE reads, holding one entry per CDR3 protein. Altogether 700,000 to 1,000,000 distinct CDR3 sequences are present, 40% to 50% being singletons, with the ten largest covering roughly 19%. The sample taken for sequencing was blood. The source of this sequence is a man aged 60 to 69 in good health.

This CDR3 is CSVAGILGSRRNEQFF. The CDR3 DNA reads TGCAGCGTTGCGGGCATATTGGGGAGCCGAAGGAATGAGCAGTTCTTC. This chain joins TRBV29-1 and TRBJ2-1, with D possibly matching TRBD2 (5 bases). Germline CDR1 is SQVTM and CDR2 is ANQGSEA. The CDR3 is 16 amino acids. The V and J ends lost 4 bases and 7 bases respectively, with 23 bases between them.